These T cell receptor beta chains were read from a single sample in a study of cytomegalovirus exposure and HLA in healthy donors. Produced via immunoSEQ multiplex PCR; TCRdb's table is partial and in-frame only. The sample records 98,000 or so clones, roughly a tenth being singletons. The sample was PBMCs. The receptors here all came from a man aged 40-49 years in good health and CMV-seropositive. CDR3s include the opening cysteine and the closing phenylalanine or tryptophan. The order of the fields is V gene, D gene, J gene, clone size, CDR3 DNA, CDR3 protein. D genes are given only for firm matches. Clone size appears in some rows only: once, few, many, or a class for an expanded clone.

>TRBV5-1|.|TRBJ2-1|few
TGCGCCAGCAGCTTAGGGCTAGCTGGCTACAATGAGCAGTTCTTC
CASSLGLAGYNEQFF
>TRBV5-6|.|TRBJ2-7|.
TGTGCCAGCAGCTTGTTAGGGGCTCTCTCCTACGAGCAGTACTTC
CASSLLGALSYEQYF
>TRBV4-2|TRBD2|TRBJ2-1|few
TGTGCCAGCAGCCAAGAACCCCTAGCGGGGTCCTCCTACAATGAGCAGTTCTTC
CASSQEPLAGSSYNEQFF
>TRBV28|TRBD1|TRBJ1-4|few
TGTGCCAGCACCCCCGCAGGGGGGAAGGGGGTAAAACTGTTTTTT
CASTPAGGKGVKLFF
>TRBV6-5|.|TRBJ2-7|.
TGTGCCAGCAGTTACTCTGTGACTACAGGGAACGAGCAGTACTTC
CASSYSVTTGNEQYF
>TRBV19|TRBD1|TRBJ1-1|few
TGTGCCAGTAGGACAGGGGCTGAAGCTTTCTTT
CASRTGAEAFF
>TRBV6-1|.|TRBJ1-5|.
TGTGCCAGCAGTGAAGCAGAGGGTCAGCCCCAGCATTTT
CASSEAEGQPQHF
>TRBV19|TRBD1|TRBJ1-5|.
TGTGCCAGTAGCAGCAACAGGGGCGCTAGCCTCAATCAGCCCCAGCATTTT
CASSSNRGASLNQPQHF
>TRBV28|.|TRBJ2-7|few
TGTGCCAGCAGTCTAAGCGGGTCGGGCTACGAGCAGTACTTC
CASSLSGSGYEQYF
>TRBV9|.|TRBJ2-5|few
TGTGCCAGCAGCGCTAGTCTCAACGGAGAGACCCAGTACTTC
CASSASLNGETQYF
>TRBV29-1|TRBD2|TRBJ2-5|few
TGCAGCGTTGCTGTAGCGGGGCAAGAGACCCAGTACTTC
CSVAVAGQETQYF
>TRBV7-9|TRBD1|TRBJ2-7|few
TGTGCCAGCAGTTCTGACAGGGGGTACTACGAGCAGTACTTC
CASSSDRGYYEQYF
>TRBV30|.|TRBJ1-3|.
TGTGCCTGTAGCCTGAACAGGGCTGGAAACACCATATATTTT
CACSLNRAGNTIYF
>TRBV6-4|.|TRBJ2-3|many
TGTGCCAGCAGTGACTCTGAGAAAGATACGCAGTATTTT
CASSDSEKDTQYF
>TRBV21-1|.|TRBJ2-7|.
TGTGCCAGCAGCGTGGGGGAGGGCCTTAAGGAGCAGTACTTC
CASSVGEGLKEQYF
>TRBV27|TRBD2|TRBJ2-3|.
TGTGCCAGCAGTTTCGGGGGGGTCAACATAGATACGCAGTATTTT
CASSFGGVNIDTQYF
>TRBV2|TRBD1|TRBJ1-3|few
TGTGCCAGAAGCTTCCGGACAGGGGACAACATATATTTT
CARSFRTGDNIYF
>TRBV7-8|.|TRBJ2-7|.
TGTGCCAGCAGCTTTAATCCCTACGAGCAGTACTTC
CASSFNPYEQYF
>TRBV25-1|.|TRBJ2-2|few
TGTGCCAGCAGTGGACAGCCAAGGTTCGCGAACACCGGGGAGCTGTTTTTT
CASSGQPRFANTGELFF
>TRBV1|.|TRBJ2-3|.
TGCACCAGCAGCCAAGTACCAGGGGAATCCACAGATACGCAGTATTTT
CTSSQVPGESTDTQYF
>TRBV11-2|TRBD2|TRBJ2-2|.
TGTGCCAGCAGCTTTAGCGGGACGAACACCGGGGAGCTGTTTTTT
CASSFSGTNTGELFF
>TRBV9|.|TRBJ2-7|few
TGTGCCAGCAGCCCCTCGGGGGACTACGAGCAGTACTTC
CASSPSGDYEQYF
>TRBV28|TRBD2|TRBJ2-5|.
TGTGCCAGCAGTCGGCGGACTAGCGGAGCGGAGACCCAGTACTTC
CASSRRTSGAETQYF
>TRBV7-9|.|TRBJ1-1|few
TGTGCCAGCAGCCCGTCGAACACTGAAGCTTTCTTT
CASSPSNTEAFF
>TRBV6-4|TRBD1|TRBJ1-5|few
TGTGCCAGCAGTGACGGGCCCTACGTGCCCGGGACAGGAGTGGTTAGCAATCAGCCCCAGCATTTT
CASSDGPYVPGTGVVSNQPQHF
>TRBV18|.|TRBJ2-3|few
TGTGCCAGCTCACCAACAGCAGACCCTAGCACAGATACGCAGTATTTT
CASSPTADPSTDTQYF
>TRBV29-1|.|TRBJ2-3|few
TGCAGCGTTGGGGCAGGGTCCGGCCAAGATACGCAGTATTTT
CSVGAGSGQDTQYF
>TRBV28|.|TRBJ2-3|few
TGTGCCAGCTATGCAGCGGATATCACAGATACGCAGTATTTT
CASYAADITDTQYF
>TRBV6-5|.|TRBJ2-2|few
TGTGCCAGCAGTTACAACCGGGGGGAGCTGTTTTTT
CASSYNRGELFF
>TRBV6-1|TRBD1|TRBJ1-1|few
TGTGCCAGCAGTAGAGACAGGGGGCCCACTGAAGCTTTCTTT
CASSRDRGPTEAFF
>TRBV29-1|.|TRBJ1-5|.
TGCAGCGTTGGAGAGACAGCAAATAGCAATCAGCCCCAGCATTTT
CSVGETANSNQPQHF
>TRBV25-1|.|TRBJ2-2|few
TGTGCCAGCAGTGGGACAAACGGGGAGCTGTTTTTT
CASSGTNGELFF
>TRBV7-8|.|TRBJ1-2|few
TGTGCCAGCAGCTTACCAGGGCCCTATGGCTACACCTTC
CASSLPGPYGYTF
>TRBV13|TRBD2|TRBJ2-7|few
TGTGCCAGCAGCTTGGGACTAGCGGGAGGGATAGGCCACGAGCAGTACTTC
CASSLGLAGGIGHEQYF
>TRBV9|.|TRBJ2-1|few
TGTGCCAGCAGCGTAGATACTACCGTTTACAATGAGCAGTTCTTC
CASSVDTTVYNEQFF
>TRBV25-1|.|TRBJ1-1|.
TGTGCCAGCAGTGAACTCAGGGCTGGAAACACTGAAGCTTTCTTT
CASSELRAGNTEAFF
>TRBV19|.|TRBJ2-3|.
TGTGCCAGTAGTAGTGATAGCCTTATTACGCAGTATTTT
CASSSDSLITQYF
>TRBV2|.|TRBJ2-2|few
TGTGCCAGCAAAGAGGGTACAGACACCGGGGAGCTGTTTTTT
CASKEGTDTGELFF
>TRBV7-3|TRBD2|TRBJ2-1|few
TGTGCCAGCAGCCGCGGGAGCGCCTATGAGCAGTTCTTC
CASSRGSAYEQFF
>TRBV6-1|.|TRBJ2-3|.
TGTGCCAGCAGTCGGGGGACTTTCGATACGCAGTATTTT
CASSRGTFDTQYF
>TRBV5-6|.|TRBJ2-7|few
TGTGCCAGCAGCCCCAGGTCTCACGAGCAGTACTTC
CASSPRSHEQYF